The 10 T cell receptor beta chains below come from one sample, sequenced in a study of human T cells and chemical hapten exposure. One entry per CDR3 protein, called by TCRdb with MiXCR from the RACE reads. Of fewer than 150,000 distinct CDR3 sequences listed, over 9.5% were seen once; the top ten hold around 1.4%. As to time point: patch test 2, 6 weeks after DPC sensitization. Treatment denoted: therapeutic diphenylcyclopropenone sensitization with weekly scalp DPC. Sequencing used whole blood, obtained in connection with sensitization to the hapten diphenylcyclopropenone (DPC). The receptors derive from a woman in her forties or fifties with alopecia areata. Some clones in this sample may be carry-over from other donors' samples.

This clonotype has a count of ten or more. The rearrangement uses TRBV11-3 and TRBJ2-7; 7 nucleotides align to TRBD2. The J segment lost 3 bases and the V segment lost 5 bases, leaving 10 bases of the junction unmatched. The length of the CDR3 is 15 residues. Germline loops: CDR1 SGHNT, CDR2 YENEEA. CDR3 sequence (DNA): TGTGCCAGCAGCAGTAGTGGCGGGGGATTCTACGAGCAGTACTTC. Amino acids: CASSSSGGGFYEQYF.

This clonotype was seen ten or more times. The chain links TRBV6-2 or TRBV6-3 to TRBJ1-2; D remains unclear. V was pared by 6 bases and J by 7 bases, with 15 bases between. From germline, CDR1 is MNHEY and CDR2 SVGEGT. This CDR3 has 13 residues. The CDR3 nucleotides read TGTGCCAGCAGCCCAACACGGGAGGGTGGCTACACCTTC. Protein: CASSPTREGGYTF.

This clonotype turned up a few times. The chain is built from TRBV29-1 and TRBJ2-7, with no clear D. Per germline, CDR1 SQVTM and CDR2 ANQGSEA. This CDR3 spans 12 amino acids. Between the trimmed V and J ends, which lost 1 base and 7 bases, there was a span of 11 bases. Here the CDR3 DNA reads TGCAGCGTTGAAGGGGAAGCTAGGGAGCAGTACTTC. This codes for CSVEGEAREQYF.

This clonotype came up many times. The chain joins TRBV29-1 to TRBJ2-1; the D gene is possibly TRBD1 (6 bases). Germline lookup yields CDR1 SQVTM and CDR2 ANQGSEA. The CDR3 loop spans 16 amino acids. The V end lost 7 bases, the J end lost 4 bases, and 23 bases lay between the germline ends. The CDR3 sequence: CSAEGVAARGYNEQFF. In DNA, the CDR3 is TGCAGCGCCGAGGGCGTGGCAGCAAGGGGGTACAATGAGCAGTTCTTC.

The sample holds a few counts of this clonotype. The chain uses TRBV24-1 and TRBJ1-5; 7 bases are shared with TRBD1. Germline CDR1 KGHDR, CDR2 SFDVKD. Unmatched junction bases numbered 0, after V lost 4 bases and J lost 4 bases. The CDR3 is made up of 13 amino acids. As DNA, the CDR3 is TGTGCCACCAGTGAACAGGGGAATCAGCCCCAGCATTTT. Its protein is CATSEQGNQPQHF.

This clonotype was picked up a small number of times. V and J are TRBV6-2 or TRBV6-3 and TRBJ2-7; the D gene could be TRBD1 or TRBD2 (5 bases each). The V end lost 5 bases, the J end lost 3 bases, and 17 bases lay between the germline ends. Germline CDR1 is MNHEY and CDR2 is SVGEGT. The CDR3 length is 15 residues. The CDR3 sequence: CASSHPRDGVYEQYF. The CDR3, as DNA: TGTGCCAGCAGTCACCCTCGGGACGGTGTCTACGAGCAGTACTTC.

This clonotype has at least ten counts. This rearrangement joins TRBV5-1 to TRBJ2-5; unclear D gene. Germline V gene lookup returns CDR1 SGHRS and CDR2 YFSETQ. Trimming shortened V by 0 bases and J by 5 bases, and 11 bases separated the two germline ends. CDR3 length: 14 residues. The CDR3 sequence: CASSLAGVGETQYF. Written as DNA, the CDR3 is TGCGCCAGCAGCTTGGCGGGTGTTGGGGAGACCCAGTACTTC.

The rearrangement links TRBV6-1 to TRBJ2-7; TRBD1 is a possible D gene (5 bases). The CDR3 length is 13 residues. Germline loops: CDR1 MNHNS, CDR2 SASEGT. V was pared by 6 bases and J by 7 bases, with 16 bases between. The CDR3 loop reads CASSPSQGWEQYF. Written as DNA, the CDR3 is TGTGCCAGCAGCCCCAGCCAGGGATGGGAGCAGTACTTC.

By its share, this clonotype is medium-sized. As DNA, the CDR3 is TGTGCCAGCACAGCGAATGGGGCCCAAAACATTCAGTACTTC. The encoded protein is CASTANGAQNIQYF. The J gene is TRBJ2-4, the V gene TRBV6-6; weak D call: TRBD1 (5 bases). The CDR3 totals 14 residues. The V end lost 7 bases, the J end lost 5 bases, and 15 bases lay between the germline ends. Germline V gives CDR1 MNHNY, CDR2 SVGAGI (reference sequence).

The rearrangement links TRBV6-1 to TRBJ2-3; 7 nucleotides match TRBD2. V dropped 4 bases and J dropped 3; count of bases not matched to a gene: 10. This CDR3 comprises 16 residues. From germline, CDR1 is MNHNS and CDR2 SASEGT. DNA for the CDR3: TGTGCCAGCAGTGGATCGGCGGGAGTAGGTACAGATACGCAGTATTTT. This translates into CASSGSAGVGTDTQYF.